The 7 T cell receptor beta chains reported below all come from one sample, sequenced in a study of blood T cell repertoires in COVID-19 (dated by TCRdb to 2018 to 2021). Receptor libraries were prepared by the immunoSEQ multiplex PCR assay. TCRdb's version of the immuneACCESS table is confined to in-frame rearrangements and falls short of the full clone set. An unresolved V gene accounts for under half of the shortfall where checked; the remainder is of unknown origin. Recorded for this sample are about 150,000 clones; roughly four fifths of them occurred a single time. 13% to 15% of the sample comes from the top ten. The material sequenced was peripheral blood. The receptors were gathered from a human donor with acute or convalescent COVID-19. The donor label of this sample is uncertain.

Points on this clone: Other DNA sequences in the same sample also yield this CDR3. The chain carries TRBV7-2 and TRBJ2-3, with D uncertain. Germline CDR1 is SGHTA and CDR2 is FQGNSA. The CDR3 extends over 14 amino acids. V lost 0 bases and J 0 bases, leaving 4 bases between the germline ends. DNA for the CDR3: TGTGCCAGCAGCTTAGCGCTAAGCACAGATACGCAGTATTTT. Protein product: CASSLALSTDTQYF.

The gene calls are TRBV5-1 and TRBJ2-7; 8 bases agree with TRBD1. The J segment lost 6 bases and the V segment lost 3 bases, leaving 8 bases of the junction unmatched. CDR1 is SGHRS, CDR2 YFSETQ, per germline. The CDR3 runs 14 residues. CDR3 coding DNA: TGCGCCAGCAGCTCCGGACAGGGTATGTTCGAGCAGTACTTC. Translated: CASSSGQGMFEQYF.

The sample holds a few counts of this clone. V is TRBV2 and J is TRBJ2-2; D is perhaps TRBD1 (7 bases). Germline V gene lookup returns CDR1 SNHLY and CDR2 FYNNEI. Between the trimmed V and J ends, which lost 7 bases and 4 bases, there was a span of 16 bases. The CDR3 loop spans 15 amino acids. The CDR3 bases are TGTGCCAGCAAACACAGGGGTAGCGGCACCGGGGAGCTGTTTTTT. The encoded protein is CASKHRGSGTGELFF.

This clone was observed a single time. The rearrangement joins TRBV5-6 to TRBJ1-2; D is unclear. Trimming cost V 4 bases and J 3 bases, with 19 bases left between them. Germline CDR1 SGHDT, CDR2 YYEEEE. This CDR3 has 16 residues. In DNA, the CDR3 is TGTGCCAGCAGCCTTGACCGGTCGGGGTCGCACTATGGCTACACCTTC. Translated: CASSLDRSGSHYGYTF.

V usage is TRBV10-2 and J usage is TRBJ1-4; D not resolved. V was trimmed by 2 bases and J by 7 bases, leaving 17 bases between them. The length of the CDR3 is 16 residues. Germline V lookup: CDR1 WSHSY, CDR2 SAAADI. This CDR3 reads CASSEPTAGVAEKLFF. CDR3 DNA sequence: TGCGCCAGCAGTGAGCCTACGGCCGGAGTAGCTGAAAAACTGTTTTTT.

The V and J genes are TRBV18 and TRBJ2-3; D ambiguous. The ends were cut back, 4 bases at V and 4 bases at J, with 15 bases in the middle. The germline CDR1 and CDR2 sequences are KGHSH and LQKENI. This CDR3 is built from 15 residues. The DNA of the CDR3 is TGTGCCAGCTCACTAACTTTCCTAGACGCAGATACGCAGTATTTT. Translation: CASSLTFLDADTQYF.

The J gene is TRBJ1-1, the V gene TRBV5-1; weak D call: TRBD1 (6 bases). V was pared by 4 bases and J by 1 base, with 11 bases between. Looked up from germline, CDR1 is SGHRS and CDR2 is YFSETQ. The CDR3 is made up of 14 amino acids. CDR3 sequence: CASSGGPQNTEAFF. CDR3 coding DNA: TGCGCCAGCAGCGGGGGCCCGCAGAACACTGAAGCTTTCTTT.